This entry lists 27 T cell receptor beta chains sequenced from one sample in a study of T cell responses to AZD1222 COVID-19 vaccine. The data were produced by immunoSEQ multiplex PCR, yet TCRdb's version contains in-frame clones alone and is incomplete. Here the sample spans over 130,000 clones, about 93% being singletons. The source was peripheral blood, collected 28 days after the second AZD1222 dose. These receptor sequences come from an adult who received the AZD1222 COVID-19 vaccine.

This clone turned up a few times. The chain links TRBV11-3 to TRBJ1-1; D gene uncertain. The germline V and J ends were trimmed by 1 base and 0 bases, with 3 bases remaining between them. The CDR3 is 13 residues long. CDR1 is SGHNT, CDR2 YENEEA, per germline. The CDR3 protein is CASSLVMNTEAFF. CDR3 nucleotide sequence: TGTGCCAGCAGCTTAGTCATGAACACTGAAGCTTTCTTT.

The CDR3 region is CATSVGGNNEQFF. CDR3 in DNA: TGTGCCACCAGTGTGGGGGGGAACAATGAGCAGTTCTTC. The V and J genes are TRBV24-1 and TRBJ2-1; 7 bases align to TRBD2. The germline gives CDR1 KGHDR, CDR2 SFDVKD. Unmatched junction bases numbered 2, after V lost 5 bases and J lost 5 bases. The CDR3 has 13 residues.

The rearrangement uses TRBV10-3 and TRBJ2-1; D call uncertain. Germline values: CDR1 ENHRY, CDR2 SYGVKD. Trimming stripped 7 bases from V and 0 bases from J, with 13 bases between. The CDR3 spans 15 residues. The CDR3 reads CAITMDGSSYNEQFF. The DNA for the CDR3 is TGTGCCATCACTATGGACGGTAGCTCCTACAATGAGCAGTTCTTC.

The gene calls are TRBV7-6 and TRBJ2-1; 10 positions agree with TRBD2. There are 20 residues in the CDR3. Germline CDR1 SGHVS, CDR2 FNYEAQ. V shed 1 base, J shed 1 base, and the junction held 13 bases outside the gene matches. CDR3 nucleotides: TGTGCCAGCAGCTTAGTTCGGGCCACTAGCGGGATGTTTTCCTACAATGAGCAGTTCTTC. Translating it yields CASSLVRATSGMFSYNEQFF.

The chain links TRBV11-2 to TRBJ1-5, with D possibly being TRBD1 (5 bases). Looked up from germline, CDR1 is SGHAT and CDR2 is FQNNGV. The length of the CDR3 is 15 residues. The V end lost 0 bases, the J end lost 7 bases, and 13 bases lay between the germline ends. DNA for the CDR3: TGTGCCAGCAGCTTAGATGGGGGGTCGGGGCAGCCCCAGCATTTT. As protein: CASSLDGGSGQPQHF.

The V and J genes are TRBV6-5 and TRBJ1-3; D not certain. Trimming took 8 bases from V and 2 from J, leaving 13 bases between them. The CDR3 consists of 14 residues. From germline, CDR1 is MNHEY and CDR2 SVGAGI. The CDR3 sequence: CASGPGKPGNTIYF. The CDR3, as DNA: TGTGCCAGCGGACCGGGAAAGCCTGGAAACACCATATATTTT.

The gene calls are TRBV5-6 and TRBJ1-3; D ambiguous. This CDR3 spans 15 amino acids. The V end lost 1 base, the J end lost 0 bases, and 8 bases lay between the germline ends. Germline CDR1 SGHDT, CDR2 YYEEEE. The CDR3 nucleotides are TGTGCCAGCAGCTTGCCGGGGTACTCTGGAAACACCATATATTTT. Translation gives CASSLPGYSGNTIYF.

The chain couples TRBV5-5 to TRBJ2-7, with 10 nucleotides matching TRBD1. The CDR3 has 14 residues. Germline CDR1 is SGHKS and CDR2 is YYEKEE (reference sequence). Unmatched junction bases numbered 3, after V lost 4 bases and J lost 2 bases. In DNA form, the CDR3 reads TGTGCCAGCAGCGGGGACAGGGGCGCCTACGAGCAGTACTTC. Residues: CASSGDRGAYEQYF.

V usage is TRBV9 and J usage is TRBJ2-7; D possibly corresponds to TRBD1 (5 bases). V lost 4 bases, J lost 4 bases, and 12 bases lay in between. This CDR3 is built from 13 residues. Germline assignment: CDR1 SGDLS and CDR2 YYNGEE. CDR3 loop: CASSKTQGYEQYF. In DNA form, the CDR3 reads TGTGCCAGCAGCAAAACGCAGGGATACGAGCAGTACTTC.

The chain employs TRBV6-5 and TRBJ1-2; no firm D call. The germline V gene has CDR1 MNHEY and CDR2 SVGAGI. Trimming cost V 6 bases and J 4 bases, with 9 bases left between them. The CDR3 has 12 amino acids. The DNA of the CDR3 is TGTGCCAGCAGAAGGGCCCCCTATGGCTACACCTTC. This encodes CASRRAPYGYTF.

In its sample, this clone was seen a few times. The genes are TRBV4-2 and TRBJ1-1, with 8 positions matching TRBD1. This CDR3 has 15 residues. V was clipped by 5 bases and J by 1 base; unmatched bases: 6. Per germline, CDR1 LGHNA and CDR2 YNFKEQ. The CDR3 nucleotides are TGTGCCAGCAGCGTACCCGGGACAGGGAACACTGAAGCTTTCTTT. This encodes CASSVPGTGNTEAFF.

The genes are TRBV19 and TRBJ2-2; maybe TRBD1 (6 bases). V was trimmed by 6 bases and J by 2 bases, leaving 19 bases between them. The CDR3 sequence is 17 residues long. Germline assignment: CDR1 LNHDA and CDR2 SQIVND (reference sequence). The CDR3 nucleotides read TGTGCCAGTAGCAGGGCCACAGGGAGAATAAACACCGGGGAGCTGTTTTTT. The encoded protein is CASSRATGRINTGELFF.

The chain joins TRBV2 to TRBJ1-1; 7 bases fit TRBD1. Unmatched junction bases numbered 0, after V lost 1 base and J lost 4 bases. The CDR3 runs to 13 residues. Germline CDR1 SNHLY, CDR2 FYNNEI. The CDR3 is CASSEEGATEAFF. The CDR3 DNA sequence: TGTGCCAGCAGTGAAGAGGGGGCCACTGAAGCTTTCTTT.

The rearrangement uses TRBV4-2 and TRBJ1-2; D call uncertain. Trimming cost V 3 bases and J 5 bases, with 13 bases left between them. CDR3 length: 14 residues. Germline V gives CDR1 LGHNA, CDR2 YNFKEQ. The CDR3 sequence: CASSQRRTYYGYTF. The CDR3 DNA is TGTGCCAGCAGCCAGAGACGGACCTATTATGGCTACACCTTC.

The CDR3 DNA sequence: TGTGCCTGGAGTGAAAGGGGGTTTAACTATGGCTACACCTTC. It encodes CAWSERGFNYGYTF. The chain carries TRBV30 and TRBJ1-2; D might be TRBD1 (6 bases). Germline values: CDR1 GTSNPN, CDR2 SVGIG (reference sequence). Trimming cost V 1 base and J 1 base, with 10 bases left between them. This CDR3 has 14 residues.

About this clone itself: Different DNA sequences within this sample yield the same CDR3. V and J are TRBV5-1 and TRBJ1-1; D might be TRBD1 (5 bases). Looked up from germline, CDR1 is SGHRS and CDR2 is YFSETQ. V lost 5 bases and J lost 1, with 12 bases in between. This CDR3 spans 14 amino acids. The CDR3: CASRRGQTNTEAFF. CDR3 nucleotide sequence: TGCGCCAGCAGGCGGGGCCAGACGAACACTGAAGCTTTCTTT.

This sequence joins TRBV19 and TRBJ2-5; 14 bases are shared with TRBD2. Unmatched junction bases numbered 7, after V lost 5 bases and J lost 5 bases. The CDR3 length is 16 residues. Germline V lookup: CDR1 LNHDA, CDR2 SQIVND (reference sequence). CDR3 in DNA: TGTGCCAGTAGTGCCGGGACTAGCGGGAGTTGGGAGACCCAGTACTTC. Amino acids: CASSAGTSGSWETQYF. The full variable domain, its missing parts supplied by reference TRBV19 and TRBJ2-5, is DGGITQSPKYLFRKEGQNVTLSCEQNLNHDAMYWYRQDPGQGLRLIYYSQIVNDFQKGDIAEGYSVSREKKESFPLTVTSAQKNPTAFYLCASSAGTSGSWETQYFGPGTRLLVL.

V and J are TRBV30 and TRBJ2-7; weak D call: TRBD1 (6 bases). V lost 5 bases and J 3 bases, leaving 14 bases between the germline ends. The germline V gene has CDR1 GTSNPN and CDR2 SVGIG (reference sequence). CDR3 length equals 13 residues. The CDR3 sequence is CAWGFQQGYEQYF. The DNA for the CDR3 is TGTGCCTGGGGTTTCCAACAGGGCTACGAGCAGTACTTC.

The chain is built from TRBV29-1 and TRBJ1-1, with 10 bases fitting TRBD1. The CDR3 is made up of 14 amino acids. CDR1 is SQVTM and CDR2 is ANQGSEA in the germline V gene. Germline trimming cut 6 bases from V and 4 bases from J; bases unmatched to any gene: 8. CDR3 residues: CSVLRQGALTEAFF. CDR3 in DNA: TGCAGCGTCCTACGACAGGGGGCTCTCACTGAAGCTTTCTTT. The full variable domain, completed using reference TRBV29-1 and TRBJ1-1, is SAVISQKPSRDICQRGTSLTIQCQVDSQVTMMFWYRQQPGQSLTLIATANQGSEATYESGFVIDKFPISRPNLTFSTLTVSNMSPEDSSIYLCSVLRQGALTEAFFGQGTRLTVV.

This clone has only one observation. This sequence joins TRBV6-2 or TRBV6-3 and TRBJ2-7; 13 positions match TRBD2. The CDR3 has 15 residues. Looked up from germline, CDR1 is MNHEY and CDR2 is SVGEGT. The V segment lost 6 bases and the J segment 3 bases; nucleotides outside the gene matches: 5. CDR3 nucleotide sequence: TGTGCCAGCAGCCCCGGGACTAGCGGGATCTACGAGCAGTACTTC. Amino acids: CASSPGTSGIYEQYF.

V and J are TRBV19 and TRBJ1-1; possibly TRBD1 for D (6 bases). The length of the CDR3 is 13 residues. V lost 7 bases and J lost 6, with 15 bases in between. Germline CDR1 is LNHDA and CDR2 is SQIVND (reference sequence). The CDR3 DNA sequence: TGTGCCAGTAACGAGGGGACATGGGCTGAAGCTTTCTTT. Translation: CASNEGTWAEAFF.

The chain has TRBV7-9 and TRBJ2-1; either TRBD1 or TRBD2 may supply D (5 bases each). The CDR3 runs 14 residues. Germline V gene lookup returns CDR1 SEHNR and CDR2 FQNEAQ (reference sequence). CDR3 nucleotide sequence: TGTGCAGCGTGGCCAGGGAGCTCCTACAATGAGCAGTTCTTC. Its protein product is CAAWPGSSYNEQFF.

CDR3 region: CASSTRGAVAKNIQYF. The CDR3 DNA is TGTGCCAGTAGTACGAGGGGGGCGGTGGCCAAAAACATTCAGTACTTC. The genes are TRBV19 and TRBJ2-4; D might be TRBD1 or TRBD2, each matching 6 bases. The CDR3 loop spans 16 amino acids. The germline V and J ends were trimmed by 4 bases and 1 base, with 14 bases remaining between them. Germline assignment: CDR1 LNHDA and CDR2 SQIVND (reference sequence).

This chain joins TRBV19 and TRBJ1-5; possibly TRBD1 for D (5 bases). The CDR3 extends over 14 amino acids. Germline CDR1 is LNHDA and CDR2 is SQIVND (reference sequence). V shed 4 bases and J shed 3 bases, with 10 bases lying between them. Here the CDR3 DNA reads TGTGCCAGTAGTACAGGGTTCGACAATCAGCCCCAGCATTTT. It codes for CASSTGFDNQPQHF.

The gene calls are TRBV6-5 and TRBJ2-7; D is perhaps TRBD1 or TRBD2 (5 bases each). This CDR3 has 15 residues. Looked up from germline, CDR1 is MNHEY and CDR2 is SVGAGI. The V end was cut by 2 bases, the J end by 4 bases, with 15 bases between. In nucleotides, the CDR3 is TGTGCCAGCAGTTACGGGGGTAAAGGGATTTACGAGCAGTACTTC. The encoded protein is CASSYGGKGIYEQYF.

This chain connects TRBV5-1 to TRBJ1-2; possibly TRBD1 for D (6 bases). The germline V gene encodes CDR1 SGHRS and CDR2 YFSETQ. Trimming shortened V by 1 base and J by 3 bases, and 13 bases separated the two germline ends. The CDR3 consists of 15 residues. The CDR3 DNA is TGCGCCAGCAGCTTGAGGGGGGGCTTGGACTATGGCTACACCTTC. Protein product: CASSLRGGLDYGYTF. Using reference TRBV5-1 and TRBJ1-2 for the parts outside the CDR3, the full variable domain is KAGVTQTPRYLIKTRGQQVTLSCSPISGHRSVSWYQQTPGQGLQFLFEYFSETQRNKGNFPGRFSGRQFSNSRSEMNVSTLELGDSALYLCASSLRGGLDYGYTFGSGTRLTVV.

This chain's CDR3 is CATSDHGAADSNQPQHF. CDR3 DNA: TGTGCCACCAGTGACCACGGGGCCGCCGATAGCAATCAGCCCCAGCATTTT. J is TRBJ1-5 and V is TRBV24-1; the D gene is possibly TRBD1 (5 bases). Looked up from germline, CDR1 is KGHDR and CDR2 is SFDVKD. The CDR3 is 17 amino acids. V was shortened by 4 bases and J by 0 bases, with 15 bases between the two germline ends.